This T cell receptor beta chain emerged from a study of T cells after yellow fever vaccination. A word on this clonotype: Its antigen remains unidentified.

The study's findings and limits: Bulk-population clonotypes that are abundant could appear as contaminants in FACS-sorted repertoires.

In TCRdb, the 5' RACE reads were re-called with MiXCR into one record per CDR3 protein. The data contain under 550,000 distinct CDR3 sequences, roughly 22% of them singletons. The sequences come from PBMCs, collected roughly 20 days after the first yellow fever vaccination. This receptor was taken from a man aged 18 to 30 who received the YFV17D yellow fever vaccine.

The CDR3 DNA reads as TGTGCCATCAGTGAGTCGAAATCGACTCTGACTACCTACGAGCAGTACTTC. This gives the protein CAISESKSTLTTYEQYF. The chain is built from TRBV10-3 and TRBJ2-7; possibly TRBD2 for D (5 bases). Germline V lookup: CDR1 ENHRY, CDR2 SYGVKD. V was cut by 0 bases and J by 2 bases, with 17 bases left in between. There are 17 residues in the CDR3.